This T cell receptor (beta chain) stems from a study of blood T cell repertoires in COVID-19 (dated by TCRdb to 2020 to 2022). For the wider study: The collaborator samples originated in the United States, Italy and Spain and spanned the acute and convalescent phases of COVID-19. The material from the prospective study consisted of cDNA or gDNA derived from T cells, B-cell-depleted T cells, or PBMCs. The dataset comprised deeply sampled blood TCRbeta repertoires from subjects exposed to, actively infected with, or recovered from COVID-19. The repertoires were released in a freely available public database intended as a resource for research on the immune response to SARS-CoV-2. Samples came from the ongoing ImmuneRACE study (first 160 participants) plus 1,254 subjects from 6 global collaborators. The sample metadata nearly always contained a de-identified subject ID, COVID-19 status, age in years and sex. HLA class I and class II types, where available, came from metadata supplied by the sample provider rather than from assay-based typing. What the study reported, not specific to this receptor: The amount of clinical and demographic metadata varied by source and participant and was provided uncurated.

The CDR3 starts with the cysteine, ends with the phenylalanine, and has 13 residues. The only DNA kept is the CDR3, 39 bases in frame from the first base. V drops 6 bases and J drops 0 bases, leaving 8 bases in between. Reading the germline V gene gives CDR1 SGHTA and CDR2 FQGTGA. The collaborating institutions used their own protocols to collect whole blood in K2EDTA tubes. For TCRbeta analysis, collaborator samples were shipped as frozen whole blood, as isolated PBMCs, or as DNA extracted from either sample type. A remark on this clone: Its antigen target is currently unknown. No base quality values were provided; no much bigger clone lies one nucleotide off.

TCRbeta CDR3 regions were amplified from genomic DNA using the immunoSEQ Assay, a bias-controlled multiplex PCR. Processing in the source paper ran as follows. The number of nucleated cells in each sample was estimated from the amplification of reference gene primers within the assay. To quantify the absolute abundance of each unique TCRbeta CDR3 rearrangement, sequence reads were collapsed and filtered. For each sample, productive Simpson clonality was calculated as the square root of Simpson's diversity index over productive rearrangements. Imported from immuneACCESS, the table was reduced by TCRdb to in-frame sequences with V and J called. These copies leave out some clones; in studies compared against another copy, an unresolved V gene accounts for under half, and the cause of the remainder is not known. From that table come the V and J calls and clone size; the DNA was used to work out D and trimming. Present in this sample are 15,000 to 20,000 clones, over 75% of which were seen just once. The ten largest clones add up to 16% of the sample.

What was sequenced was peripheral blood. In this chain, TRBV7-3 is recombined with TRBJ1-1, with no D gene named confidently. The TCR originated in a human donor with active COVID-19. The donor label of this sample is uncertain. The CDR3 region has the sequence CASSRQMNTEAFF. The nucleotides are TGTGCCAGCAGTCGTCAGATGAACACTGAAGCTTTCTTT.